Below are 2 T cell receptor beta chains sequenced from a single sample in a study of T cells after yellow fever vaccination. TCRdb itself ran the 5' RACE reads through MiXCR, one entry per CDR3 protein. The sample includes about 320,000 distinct CDR3 sequences, 3.5% to 5% of them seen just once. Sequences were derived from PBMCs, sampled 15 days after the yellow fever booster vaccination. These receptors originate from a man between 18 and 29 years old who received the YFV17D yellow fever vaccine.

This clonotype was seen ten or more times. The chain uses TRBV5-6 and TRBJ1-1, with D unclear. This CDR3 spans 13 amino acids. Germline CDR1 SGHDT, CDR2 YYEEEE. V shed 1 base and J shed 7 bases, with 11 bases lying between them. The CDR3 sequence: CASSLRGRIEAFF. In nucleotides, the CDR3 is TGTGCCAGCAGCTTGCGAGGACGGATTGAAGCTTTCTTT. The full variable domain, its missing parts supplied by reference TRBV5-6 and TRBJ1-1, is DAGVTQSPTHLIKTRGQQVTLRCSPKSGHDTVSWYQQALGQGPQFIFQYYEEEERQRGNFPDRFSGHQFPNYSSELNVNALLLGDSALYLCASSLRGRIEAFFGQGTRLTVV.

This clonotype was seen repeatedly, ten times or more. The chain couples TRBV5-6 to TRBJ1-4; 7 bases fit TRBD1. The length of the CDR3 is 16 residues. The V segment lost 3 bases and the J segment 7 bases; nucleotides outside the gene matches: 12. Germline loops: CDR1 SGHDT, CDR2 YYEEEE. The CDR3 sequence: CASSSAPGGGFEKLFF. CDR3 nucleotides: TGTGCCAGCAGCTCCGCCCCAGGGGGGGGTTTTGAAAAACTGTTTTTT.